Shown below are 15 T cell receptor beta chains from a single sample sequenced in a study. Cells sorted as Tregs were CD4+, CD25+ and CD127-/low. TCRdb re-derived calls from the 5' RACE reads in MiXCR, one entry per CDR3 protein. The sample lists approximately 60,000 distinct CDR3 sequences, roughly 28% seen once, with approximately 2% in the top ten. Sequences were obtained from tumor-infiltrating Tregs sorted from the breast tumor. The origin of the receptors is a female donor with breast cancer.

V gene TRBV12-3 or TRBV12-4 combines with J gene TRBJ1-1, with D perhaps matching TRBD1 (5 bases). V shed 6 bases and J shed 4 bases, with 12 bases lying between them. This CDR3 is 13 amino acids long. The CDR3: CASRREGSTEAFF. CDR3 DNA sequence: TGTGCCAGCAGGCGTGAGGGGTCCACTGAAGCTTTCTTT.

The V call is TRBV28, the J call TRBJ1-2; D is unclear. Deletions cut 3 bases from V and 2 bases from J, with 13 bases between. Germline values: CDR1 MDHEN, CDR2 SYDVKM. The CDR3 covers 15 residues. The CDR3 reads CASSLFVSGNYGYTF. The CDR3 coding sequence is TGTGCCAGCAGTTTGTTTGTATCGGGGAACTATGGCTACACCTTC.

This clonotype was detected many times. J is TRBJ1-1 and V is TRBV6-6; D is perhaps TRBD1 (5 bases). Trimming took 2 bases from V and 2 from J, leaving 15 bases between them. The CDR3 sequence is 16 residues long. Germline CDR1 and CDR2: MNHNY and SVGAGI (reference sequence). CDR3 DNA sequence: TGTGCCAGCAGTTACGGGGGGAGAATTCCTAACACTGAAGCTTTCTTT. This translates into CASSYGGRIPNTEAFF.

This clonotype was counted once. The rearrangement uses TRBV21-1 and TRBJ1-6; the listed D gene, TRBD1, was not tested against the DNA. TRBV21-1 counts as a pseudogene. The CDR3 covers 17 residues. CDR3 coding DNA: TGTGCCAGCAGCCAAGACCGGGCGGCAGCTTCAAATTCACCCCTCCACTTT. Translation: CASSQDRAAASNSPLHF.

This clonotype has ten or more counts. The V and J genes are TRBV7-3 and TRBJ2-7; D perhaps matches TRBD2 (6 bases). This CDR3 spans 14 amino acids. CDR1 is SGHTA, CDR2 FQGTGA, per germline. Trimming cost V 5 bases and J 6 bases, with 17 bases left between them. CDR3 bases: TGTGCCAGCAGCCCGGGACTCAGATCCAGCGAGCAGTACTTC. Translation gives CASSPGLRSSEQYF. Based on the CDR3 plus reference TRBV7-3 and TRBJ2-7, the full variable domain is GAGVSQTPSNKVTEKGKYVELRCDPISGHTALYWYRQSLGQGPEFLIYFQGTGAADDSGLPNDRFFAVRPEGSVSTLKIQRTERGDSAVYLCASSPGLRSSEQYFGPGTRLTVT.

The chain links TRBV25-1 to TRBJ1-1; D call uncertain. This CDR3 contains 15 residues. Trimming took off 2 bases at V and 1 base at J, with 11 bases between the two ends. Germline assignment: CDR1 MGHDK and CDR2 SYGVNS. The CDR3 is CASSEGIGRNTEAFF. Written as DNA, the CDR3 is TGTGCCAGCAGTGAAGGTATAGGGAGGAACACTGAAGCTTTCTTT.

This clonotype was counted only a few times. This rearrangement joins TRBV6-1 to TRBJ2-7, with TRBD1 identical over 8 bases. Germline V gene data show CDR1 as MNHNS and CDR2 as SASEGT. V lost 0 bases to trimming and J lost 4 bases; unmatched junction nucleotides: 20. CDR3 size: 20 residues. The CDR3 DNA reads TGTGCCAGCAGTGAAGCCAGTGTGGACAGGGATATTTTTACTCCTTACGAGCAGTACTTC. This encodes CASSEASVDRDIFTPYEQYF.

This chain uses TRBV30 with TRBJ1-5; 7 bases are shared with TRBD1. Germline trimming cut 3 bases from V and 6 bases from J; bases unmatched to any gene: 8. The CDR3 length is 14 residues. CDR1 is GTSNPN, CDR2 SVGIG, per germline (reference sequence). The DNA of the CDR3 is TGTGCCTGGAGCGGACAGGCTGAGGGTCAGCCCCAGCATTTT. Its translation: CAWSGQAEGQPQHF.

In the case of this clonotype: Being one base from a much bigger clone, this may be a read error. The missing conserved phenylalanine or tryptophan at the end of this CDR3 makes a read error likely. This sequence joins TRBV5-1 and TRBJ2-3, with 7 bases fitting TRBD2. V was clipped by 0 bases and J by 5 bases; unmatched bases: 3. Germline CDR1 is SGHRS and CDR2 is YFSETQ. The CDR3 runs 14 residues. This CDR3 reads CASSLGGSQDTQYL. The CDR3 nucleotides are TGCGCCAGCAGCTTGGGCGGGAGTCAAGATACGCAGTATCTT.

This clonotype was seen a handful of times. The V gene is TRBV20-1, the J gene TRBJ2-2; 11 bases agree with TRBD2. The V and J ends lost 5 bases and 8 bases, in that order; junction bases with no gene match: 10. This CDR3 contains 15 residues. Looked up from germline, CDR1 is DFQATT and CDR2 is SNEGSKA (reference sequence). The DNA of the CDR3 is TGCAGTGCTCCTCGACTAGCGGGAATTAAGGGGGAGCTGTTTTTT. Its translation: CSAPRLAGIKGELFF.

DNA of the CDR3: TGTGCCAGCAGCCAGACTAGCGGGAGTGGGGAGCTGTTTTTT. This encodes CASSQTSGSGELFF. The J gene is TRBJ2-2, the V gene TRBV7-2; 12 nucleotides agree with TRBD2. The ends lost 5 bases at V and 8 bases at J; junction bases unmatched: 3. Germline loops: CDR1 SGHTA, CDR2 FQGNSA. There are 14 residues in the CDR3.

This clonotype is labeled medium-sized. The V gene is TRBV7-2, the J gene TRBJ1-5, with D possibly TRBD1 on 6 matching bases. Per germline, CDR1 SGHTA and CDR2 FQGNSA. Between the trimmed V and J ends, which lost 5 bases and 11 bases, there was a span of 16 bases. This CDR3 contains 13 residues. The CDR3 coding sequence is TGTGCCAGCAGCCCCGGGGGGGCCCCGTCCCAGCATTTT. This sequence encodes CASSPGGAPSQHF.

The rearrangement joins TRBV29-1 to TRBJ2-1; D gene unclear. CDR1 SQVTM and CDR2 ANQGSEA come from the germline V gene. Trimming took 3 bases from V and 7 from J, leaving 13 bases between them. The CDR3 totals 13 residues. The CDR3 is CSVEGILRNEQFF. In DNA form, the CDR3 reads TGCAGCGTTGAGGGTATCTTGCGGAATGAGCAGTTCTTC.

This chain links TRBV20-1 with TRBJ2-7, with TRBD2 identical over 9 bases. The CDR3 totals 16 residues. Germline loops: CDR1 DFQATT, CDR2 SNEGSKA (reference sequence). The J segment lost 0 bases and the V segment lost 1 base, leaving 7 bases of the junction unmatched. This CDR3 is CSARGVASGDSYEQYF. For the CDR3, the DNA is TGCAGTGCTAGAGGGGTAGCTAGCGGGGACTCCTACGAGCAGTACTTC.

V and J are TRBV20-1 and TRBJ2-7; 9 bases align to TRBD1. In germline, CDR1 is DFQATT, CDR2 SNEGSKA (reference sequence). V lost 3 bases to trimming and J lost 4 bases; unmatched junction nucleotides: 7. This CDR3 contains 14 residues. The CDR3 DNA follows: TGCAGTGCTAGTGTGACAGGGGGTTTGTACGAGCAGTACTTC. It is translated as CSASVTGGLYEQYF.